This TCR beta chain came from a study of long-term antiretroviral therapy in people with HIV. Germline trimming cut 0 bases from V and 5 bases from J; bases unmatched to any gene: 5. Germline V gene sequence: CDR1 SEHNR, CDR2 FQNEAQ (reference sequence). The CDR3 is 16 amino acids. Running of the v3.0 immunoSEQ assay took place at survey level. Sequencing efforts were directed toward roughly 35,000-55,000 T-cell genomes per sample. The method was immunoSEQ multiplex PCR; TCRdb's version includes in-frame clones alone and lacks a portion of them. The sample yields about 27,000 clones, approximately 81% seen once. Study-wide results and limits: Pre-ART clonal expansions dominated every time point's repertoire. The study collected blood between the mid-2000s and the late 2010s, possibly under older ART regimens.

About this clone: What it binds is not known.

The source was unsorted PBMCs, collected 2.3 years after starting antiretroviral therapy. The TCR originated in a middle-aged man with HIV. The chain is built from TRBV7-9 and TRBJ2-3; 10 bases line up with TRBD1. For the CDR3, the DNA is TGTGCCAGCAGCTTAGCGGGGACAGGGGATGTAGATACGCAGTATTTT. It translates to CASSLAGTGDVDTQYF.